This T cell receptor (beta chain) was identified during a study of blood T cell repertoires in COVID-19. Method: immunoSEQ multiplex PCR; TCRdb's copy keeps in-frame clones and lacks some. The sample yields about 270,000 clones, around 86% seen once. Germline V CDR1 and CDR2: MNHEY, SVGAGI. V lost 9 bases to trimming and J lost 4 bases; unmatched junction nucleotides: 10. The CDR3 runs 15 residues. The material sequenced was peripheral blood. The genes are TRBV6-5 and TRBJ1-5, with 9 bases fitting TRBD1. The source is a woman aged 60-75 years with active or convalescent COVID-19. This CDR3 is CASQGQGRVNQPQHF. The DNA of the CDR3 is TGTGCCAGTCAAGGACAGGGGAGAGTTAATCAGCCCCAGCATTTT.